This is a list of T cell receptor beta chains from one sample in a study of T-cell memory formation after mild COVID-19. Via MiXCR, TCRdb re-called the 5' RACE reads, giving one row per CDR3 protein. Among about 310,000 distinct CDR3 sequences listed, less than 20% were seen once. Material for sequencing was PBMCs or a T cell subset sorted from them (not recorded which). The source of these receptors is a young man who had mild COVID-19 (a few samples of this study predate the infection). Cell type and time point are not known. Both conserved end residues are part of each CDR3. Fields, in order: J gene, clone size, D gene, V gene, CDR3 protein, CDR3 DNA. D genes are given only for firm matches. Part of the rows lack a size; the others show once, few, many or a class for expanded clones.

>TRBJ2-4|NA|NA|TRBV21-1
CASSNVRGLKNIQYF
TGTGCCAGCAGCAACGTGAGGGGGCTAAAAAACATTCAGTACTTC
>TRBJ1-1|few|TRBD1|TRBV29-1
CSVDSRGLDTEAFF
TGCAGCGTTGATTCCAGGGGGTTGGACACTGAAGCTTTCTTT
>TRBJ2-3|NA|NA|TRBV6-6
CASSSATLAGTDTQYF
TGTGCCAGCAGTTCAGCTACCTTAGCGGGCACAGATACGCAGTATTTT
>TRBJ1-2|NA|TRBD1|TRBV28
CASGTWDRSVNYGYTF
TGTGCCAGCGGAACGTGGGACAGGTCCGTGAACTATGGCTACACCTTC
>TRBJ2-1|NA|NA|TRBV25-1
CASSESEYNEQFF
TGTGCCAGCAGTGAGTCGGAATACAATGAGCAGTTCTTC
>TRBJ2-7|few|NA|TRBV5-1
CASSLAVTASSYEQYF
TGCGCCAGCAGCTTGGCCGTGACAGCGAGCTCCTACGAGCAGTACTTC
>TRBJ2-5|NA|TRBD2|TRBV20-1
CSAIPGRGGGTQYF
TGCAGTGCTATCCCAGGGAGGGGCGGAGGGACCCAGTACTTC
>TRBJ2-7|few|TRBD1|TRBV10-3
CAIQRQGSNEQYF
TGTGCCATCCAGAGACAGGGTTCGAACGAGCAGTACTTC
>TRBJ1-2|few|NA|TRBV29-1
CSVGRDGYTF
TGCAGCGTTGGTCGGGATGGCTACACCTTC
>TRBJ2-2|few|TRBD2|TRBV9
CASSVPRLAANTGELFF
TGTGCCAGCAGCGTACCAAGACTAGCGGCGAACACCGGGGAGCTGTTTTTT
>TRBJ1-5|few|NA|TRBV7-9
CASSPLVGDQPQHF
TGTGCCAGCAGCCCCCTCGTGGGGGATCAGCCCCAGCATTTT
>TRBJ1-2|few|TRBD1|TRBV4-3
CASSQDRGNYGYTF
TGCGCCAGCAGCCAGGACAGGGGGAACTATGGCTACACCTTC
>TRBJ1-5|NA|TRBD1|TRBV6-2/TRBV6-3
CASSDRDQPQHF
TGTGCCAGCAGTGACAGGGATCAGCCCCAGCATTTT
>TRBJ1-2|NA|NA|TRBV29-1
CSVVSRVGGYTF
TGCAGCGTTGTCAGTCGGGTCGGTGGCTACACCTTC
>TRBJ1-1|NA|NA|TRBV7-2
CASSLVMGWNTEAFF
TGTGCCAGCAGCTTAGTTATGGGCTGGAACACTGAAGCTTTCTTT
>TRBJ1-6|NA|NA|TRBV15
CATSRGPDSPLHF
TGTGCCACCAGCCGCGGCCCCGATTCACCCCTCCACTTT
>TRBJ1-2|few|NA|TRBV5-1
CASSNVPLYGYTF
TGCGCCAGCAGCAACGTCCCGCTTTATGGCTACACCTTC
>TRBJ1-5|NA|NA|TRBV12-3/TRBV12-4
CASSFRGDNQPQHF
TGTGCCAGCAGTTTTCGAGGAGACAATCAGCCCCAGCATTTT
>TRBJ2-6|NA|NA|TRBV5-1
CASSLTRSGANVLTF
TGCGCCAGCAGCTTGACTCGCTCTGGGGCCAACGTCCTGACTTTC
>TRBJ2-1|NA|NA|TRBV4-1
CASSQDARIRLGTYNEQFF
TGCGCCAGCAGCCAAGATGCGAGAATTCGACTAGGAACCTACAATGAGCAGTTCTTC
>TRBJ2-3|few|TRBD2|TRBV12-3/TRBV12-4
CASSVERGVGDTQYF
TGTGCCAGCAGTGTGGAGCGGGGGGTTGGAGATACGCAGTATTTT
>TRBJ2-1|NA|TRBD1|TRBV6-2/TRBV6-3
CASSHGSRFVTGDRDSYNEQFF
TGTGCCAGCAGCCACGGGTCCCGGTTCGTGACAGGGGATCGGGATTCCTACAATGAGCAGTTCTTC
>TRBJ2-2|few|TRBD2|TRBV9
CASSSPGGTGELFF
TGTGCCAGCAGCTCACCGGGGGGGACCGGGGAGCTGTTTTTT
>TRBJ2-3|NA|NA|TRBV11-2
CASTGRGLGTDTQYF
TGTGCCAGCACCGGGAGGGGGCTTGGCACAGATACGCAGTATTTT
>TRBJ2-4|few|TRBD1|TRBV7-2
CASSLDRGHIQYF
TGTGCCAGCAGCTTGGACAGGGGTCACATTCAGTACTTC
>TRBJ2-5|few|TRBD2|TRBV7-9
CASTPESRGLGGTQYF
TGTGCCAGCACCCCGGAGTCGCGGGGACTAGGGGGGACCCAGTACTTC
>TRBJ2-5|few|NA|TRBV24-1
CATSLGGEETQYF
TGTGCCACCAGCCTCGGGGGCGAGGAGACCCAGTACTTC
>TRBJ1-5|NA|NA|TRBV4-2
CASSRSRGEDQPQHF
TGTGCCAGCAGCCGATCGAGGGGCGAGGATCAGCCCCAGCATTTT
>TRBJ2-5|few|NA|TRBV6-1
CASSPLFGVGETQYF
TGTGCCAGCAGCCCCTTATTTGGTGTTGGAGAGACCCAGTACTTC
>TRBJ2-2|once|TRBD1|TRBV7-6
CASSLPDRGIAGELFF
TGTGCCAGCAGCCTCCCGGACAGGGGGATCGCCGGGGAGCTGTTTTTT
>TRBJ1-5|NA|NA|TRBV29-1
CSVGGGGQPQHF
TGCAGCGTTGGGGGGGGAGGGCAGCCCCAGCATTTT
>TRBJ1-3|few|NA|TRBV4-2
CASSDRGSSGNTIYF
TGTGCCAGCAGCGACCGAGGGAGCTCTGGAAACACCATATATTTT
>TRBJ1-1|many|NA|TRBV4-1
CASSQDTGWWAFF
TGCGCCAGCAGCCAAGATACAGGGTGGTGGGCTTTCTTT
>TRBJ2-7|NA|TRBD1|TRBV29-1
CSTGQGGSYEQYF
TGCAGCACCGGACAGGGGGGGTCCTACGAGCAGTACTTC
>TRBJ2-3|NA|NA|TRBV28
CASIIRGRGYPDTQYF
TGTGCCAGCATTATAAGGGGCAGGGGTTACCCAGATACGCAGTATTTT
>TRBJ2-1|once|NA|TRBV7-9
CASSLPGGRGRFEQFF
TGTGCCAGCAGCTTACCGGGGGGCAGGGGGCGCTTTGAGCAGTTCTTC
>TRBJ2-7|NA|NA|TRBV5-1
CASSQTGPPYEQYF
TGCGCCAGCAGCCAGACTGGTCCCCCCTACGAGCAGTACTTC
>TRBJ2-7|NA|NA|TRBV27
CASSPQGTYEQYF
TGTGCCAGCAGTCCTCAGGGAACCTACGAGCAGTACTTC
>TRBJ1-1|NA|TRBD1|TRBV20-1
CSARGQGATEAFF
TGCAGTGCTAGAGGGCAGGGGGCCACTGAAGCTTTCTTT
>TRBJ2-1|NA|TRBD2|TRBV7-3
CASSPSGGGEQFF
TGTGCCAGCAGCCCCAGCGGCGGGGGGGAGCAGTTCTTC
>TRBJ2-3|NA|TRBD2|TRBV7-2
CASSLQAGATDTQYF
TGTGCCAGCAGCCTCCAAGCGGGGGCCACAGATACGCAGTATTTT
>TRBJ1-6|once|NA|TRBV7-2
CASSSAGTEYNSPLHF
TGTGCCAGCAGCTCAGCCGGGACGGAGTATAATTCACCCCTCCACTTT
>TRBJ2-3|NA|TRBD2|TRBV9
CASSALAGIHTDTQYF
TGTGCCAGCAGCGCACTAGCGGGGATCCACACAGATACGCAGTATTTT
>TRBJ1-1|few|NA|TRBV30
CACVVPGGDLFSAFF
TGTGCCTGCGTCGTACCAGGTGGGGACCTTTTTTCGGCTTTCTTT
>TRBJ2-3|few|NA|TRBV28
CASSFLERSTDTQYF
TGTGCCAGCAGCTTTTTGGAGCGGAGCACAGATACGCAGTATTTT